This T cell receptor beta chain was profiled in a study of blood T cell repertoires in COVID-19. Study background: Sample material is recorded as cDNA or gDNA derived from T cells, B-cell-depleted T cells, or PBMCs.

Assay used: immunoSEQ multiplex PCR; TCRdb lists only in-frame clones, some missing. The sample carries under 250,000 clones, about 84% recorded once. Membership in each cohort depended on participant-reported clinical history. The CDR3 is 15 residues long. The germline V and J ends were trimmed by 0 bases and 0 bases, with 6 bases remaining between them. Germline lookup yields CDR1 SGHRS and CDR2 YFSETQ. The sequence was obtained from a man aged 30-40 years with acute COVID-19. The chain carries TRBV5-1 and TRBJ2-2; D gene uncertain. Sequenced: PBMCs or T cells enriched from blood (not recorded which). CDR3 bases: TGCGCCAGCAGCTTGGTCCCAGCGAACACCGGGGAGCTGTTTTTT. It yields the protein CASSLVPANTGELFF.